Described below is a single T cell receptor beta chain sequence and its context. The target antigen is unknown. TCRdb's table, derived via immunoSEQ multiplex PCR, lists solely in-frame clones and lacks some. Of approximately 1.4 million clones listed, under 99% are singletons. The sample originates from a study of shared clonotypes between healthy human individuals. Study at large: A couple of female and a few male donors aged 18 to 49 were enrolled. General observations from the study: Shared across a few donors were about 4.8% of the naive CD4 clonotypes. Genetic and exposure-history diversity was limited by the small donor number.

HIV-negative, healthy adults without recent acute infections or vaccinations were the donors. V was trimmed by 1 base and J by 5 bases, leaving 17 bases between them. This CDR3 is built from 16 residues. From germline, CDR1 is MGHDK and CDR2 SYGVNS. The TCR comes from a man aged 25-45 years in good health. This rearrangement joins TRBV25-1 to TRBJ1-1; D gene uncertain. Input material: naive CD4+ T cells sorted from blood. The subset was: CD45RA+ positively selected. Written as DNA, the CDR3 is TGTGCCAGCAGTGAATCCAAAGGGCCGGCTGGGACTGAAGCTTTCTTT. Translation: CASSESKGPAGTEAFF. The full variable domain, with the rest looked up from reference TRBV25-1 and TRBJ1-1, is EADIYQTPRYLVIGTGKKITLECSQTMGHDKMYWYQQDPGMELHLIHYSYGVNSTEKGDLSSESTVSRIRTEHFPLTLESARPSHTSQYLCASSESKGPAGTEAFFGQGTRLTVV.